This T cell receptor (beta chain) was sequenced in a study of prognosis after radiotherapy for stage I lung cancer. Study details: Patients (under 14 men, about 6 women) were aged about 53 to 95, median around 74 years.

CDR1 and CDR2 from the germline V gene are KGHSH and LQKENI. Unmatched junction bases numbered 3, after V lost 5 bases and J lost 3 bases. This CDR3 has 14 residues. This clonotype was counted a few times. Researchers used two-round multiplex PCR to amplify TCR beta CDR3 starting from genomic DNA. Round one of PCR was performed, and it used primers specific to each TRBV and TRBJ gene. From the multiplex PCR reads, TCRdb called clonotypes with MiXCR, one entry per CDR3 protein. The repertoire holds around 60,000 distinct CDR3 sequences, with 26% as singletons. The V gene is TRBV18, the J gene TRBJ2-3; 9 nucleotides agree with TRBD2. The input for sequencing was PBMCs, taken before or after stereotactic body radiation therapy (not recorded which). The sequence was obtained from a donor over 45 with non-small cell lung cancer. The CDR3 loop reads CASSTGLATDTQYF. CDR3 coding DNA: TGTGCCAGCTCAACGGGACTAGCTACAGATACGCAGTATTTT.